This T cell receptor (beta chain) was recovered during a study of T cells in Graves' hyperthyroidism and ophthalmopathy. Comment on this clonotype: The antigen is unknown.

Study-level findings and limits: Among thyroid clonotypes expanded above 0.001, most also appeared in blood. The model's output predicted ophthalmopathy at a median of 6.5 months prior to onset.

The V and J ends lost 3 bases and 1 base respectively, with 9 bases between them. The CDR3 is 13 residues long. Germline V gives CDR1 DFQATT, CDR2 SNEGSKA (reference sequence). Amplified regions were TCR beta CDR3 sequences from RNA transcripts. The HTBI primer set was used in a first-round RT-PCR of the TCR CDR3. One entry per CDR3 protein results from TCRdb running MiXCR on the multiplex PCR reads. The sample holds some 350,000 distinct CDR3 sequences, 20% to 25% seen once. The chain combines TRBV20-1 with TRBJ2-5; D unclear. This TCR came from a man between 45 and 60 years old with Graves' hyperthyroidism. Sequencing was carried out using blood. Here the CDR3 reads CSARGSSQETQYF. The CDR3 coding sequence is TGCAGTGCTAGGGGATCGTCCCAAGAGACCCAGTACTTC.